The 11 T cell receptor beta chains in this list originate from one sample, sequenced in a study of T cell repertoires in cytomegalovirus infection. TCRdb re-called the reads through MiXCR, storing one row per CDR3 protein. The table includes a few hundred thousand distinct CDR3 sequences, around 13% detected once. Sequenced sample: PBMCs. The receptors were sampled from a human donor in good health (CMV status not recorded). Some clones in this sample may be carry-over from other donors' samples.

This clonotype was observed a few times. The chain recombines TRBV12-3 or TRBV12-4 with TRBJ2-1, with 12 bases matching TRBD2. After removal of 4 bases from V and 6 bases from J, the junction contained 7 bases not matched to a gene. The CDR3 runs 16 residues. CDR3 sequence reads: CASSSSGRALGNEQFF. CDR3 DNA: TGTGCCAGCAGTTCTAGCGGGAGGGCCTTAGGCAATGAGCAGTTCTTC.

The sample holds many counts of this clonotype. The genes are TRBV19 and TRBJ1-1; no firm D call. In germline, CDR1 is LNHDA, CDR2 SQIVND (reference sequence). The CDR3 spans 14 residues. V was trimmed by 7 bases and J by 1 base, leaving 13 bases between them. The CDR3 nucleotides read TGTGCCAGTAAGGAGGCCGCTGGGAACACTGAAGCTTTCTTT. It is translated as CASKEAAGNTEAFF.

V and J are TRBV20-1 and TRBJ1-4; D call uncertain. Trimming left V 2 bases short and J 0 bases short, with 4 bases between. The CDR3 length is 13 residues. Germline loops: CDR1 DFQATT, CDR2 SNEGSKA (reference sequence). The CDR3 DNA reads TGCAGTGCTAGAAGAGCAACTAATGAAAAACTGTTTTTT. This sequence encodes CSARRATNEKLFF.

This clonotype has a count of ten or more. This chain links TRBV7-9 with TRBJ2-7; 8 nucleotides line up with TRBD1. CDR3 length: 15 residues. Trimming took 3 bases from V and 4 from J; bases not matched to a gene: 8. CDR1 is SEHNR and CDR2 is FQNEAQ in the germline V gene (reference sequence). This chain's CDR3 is CASSFAGTGVYEQYF. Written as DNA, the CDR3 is TGTGCCAGCAGCTTCGCCGGGACAGGCGTATACGAGCAGTACTTC.

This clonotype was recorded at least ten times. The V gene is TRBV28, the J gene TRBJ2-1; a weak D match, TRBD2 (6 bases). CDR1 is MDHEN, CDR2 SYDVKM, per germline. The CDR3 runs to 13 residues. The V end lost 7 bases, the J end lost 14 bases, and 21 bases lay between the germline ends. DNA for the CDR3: TGTGCCAGCAATTCTCCCCCGGGAGTTATGAAGTTCTTC. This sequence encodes CASNSPPGVMKFF.

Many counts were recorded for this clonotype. CDR3 loop: CASSLLGWEAFF. The CDR3 DNA sequence: TGTGCCAGCAGCTTACTGGGGTGGGAAGCTTTCTTT. The rearrangement links TRBV7-2 to TRBJ1-1; D unclear. The CDR3 runs to 12 residues. Trimming cost V 2 bases and J 8 bases, with 9 bases left between them. The germline gives CDR1 SGHTA, CDR2 FQGNSA.

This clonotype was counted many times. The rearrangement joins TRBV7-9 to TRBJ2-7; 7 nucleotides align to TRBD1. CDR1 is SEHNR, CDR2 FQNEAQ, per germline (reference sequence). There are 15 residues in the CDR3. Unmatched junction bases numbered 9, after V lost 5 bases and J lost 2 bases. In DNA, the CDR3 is TGTGCCAGCAGCCCCGGCCGGACAGGCACCTACGAGCAGTACTTC. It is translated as CASSPGRTGTYEQYF. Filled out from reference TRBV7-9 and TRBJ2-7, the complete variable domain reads DTGVSQNPRHKITKRGQNVTFRCDPISEHNRLYWYRQTLGQGPEFLTYFQNEAQLEKSRLLSDRFSAERPKGSFSTLEIQRTEQGDSAMYLCASSPGRTGTYEQYFGPGTRLTVT.

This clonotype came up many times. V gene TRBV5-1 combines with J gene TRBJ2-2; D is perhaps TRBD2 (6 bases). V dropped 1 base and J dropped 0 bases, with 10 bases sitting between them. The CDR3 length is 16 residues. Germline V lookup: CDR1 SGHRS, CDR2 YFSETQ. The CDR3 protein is CASSLTGTSNTGELFF. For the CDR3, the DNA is TGCGCCAGCAGCTTGACCGGGACTTCGAACACCGGGGAGCTGTTTTTT.

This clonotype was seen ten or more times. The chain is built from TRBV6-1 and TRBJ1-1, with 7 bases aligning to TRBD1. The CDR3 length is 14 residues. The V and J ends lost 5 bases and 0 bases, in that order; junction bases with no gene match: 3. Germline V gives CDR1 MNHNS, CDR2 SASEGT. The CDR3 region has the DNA TGTGCCAGCAGTTTCGGACAGGTGAACACTGAAGCTTTCTTT. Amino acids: CASSFGQVNTEAFF.

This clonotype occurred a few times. The DNA for the CDR3 is TGCAGTGCTGGTAGCGGGGGGCATGGCATTCAGTACTTC. It codes for CSAGSGGHGIQYF. The chain recombines TRBV20-1 with TRBJ2-4, with 10 bases lining up with TRBD2. The germline gives CDR1 DFQATT, CDR2 SNEGSKA (reference sequence). CDR3 length: 13 residues. V trimming: 5 bases; J trimming: 9 bases; junction bases outside the gene matches: 7.

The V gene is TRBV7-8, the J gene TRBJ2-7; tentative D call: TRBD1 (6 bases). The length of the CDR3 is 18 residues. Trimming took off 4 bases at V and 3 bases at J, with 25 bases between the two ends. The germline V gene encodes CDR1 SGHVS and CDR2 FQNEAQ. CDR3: CASSSDVTGWSTVYEQYF. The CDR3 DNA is TGTGCCAGCAGCTCTGACGTTACAGGGTGGTCCACCGTCTACGAGCAGTACTTC.